This is a list of T cell receptor beta chains from one sample in a study of blood T cells in healthy people across ages. TCRdb re-called the 5' RACE reads through MiXCR, storing one row per CDR3 protein. The sample has 950,000 to 1,200,000 distinct CDR3 sequences, 30% to 40% seen once. The sample taken for sequencing was blood. All receptors derive from a man aged 18 to 29 in good health. Both conserved end residues are part of each CDR3. The D gene is left open where the match is weak. Where a row states a size, it is once, few, many or the class of an expanded clone; other rows omit it.

TRBV7-2	NA	TRBJ1-4	NA	CASSLALSRRELFF	TGTGCCAGCAGCTTAGCGCTCTCCCGGAGGGAACTGTTTTTT
TRBV10-3	NA	TRBJ1-1	NA	CAISESGWNTEAFF	TGTGCCATCAGTGAGTCTGGATGGAACACTGAAGCTTTCTTT
TRBV7-9	NA	TRBJ2-7	NA	CASSIRVSYEQYF	TGTGCCAGCAGCATAAGAGTCTCCTACGAGCAGTACTTC
TRBV30	once	TRBJ2-7	NA	CAWRVPSYSYNEQYF	TGTGCCTGGCGAGTTCCCTCCTACTCCTACAATGAGCAGTACTTC
TRBV4-3	NA	TRBJ1-2	NA	CASSQEDTYYGYTF	TGCGCCAGCAGCCAAGAGGACACATACTATGGCTACACCTTC
TRBV12-3/TRBV12-4	NA	TRBJ2-2	NA	CASSRQTGGELFF	TGTGCCAGCAGTCGCCAGACAGGCGGGGAGCTGTTTTTT
TRBV4-2	few	TRBJ2-1	TRBD2	CASSQEGSGGYNEQFF	TGTGCCAGCAGCCAAGAAGGGTCGGGGGGGTACAATGAGCAGTTCTTC
TRBV5-5	few	TRBJ2-2	NA	CASSSGSGAGELFF	TGTGCCAGCAGCTCGGGATCGGGCGCCGGGGAGCTGTTTTTT
TRBV6-1	NA	TRBJ2-7	NA	CASSEAWGSIEQYF	TGTGCCAGCAGTGAAGCTTGGGGCTCCATCGAGCAGTACTTC
TRBV12-5	NA	TRBJ1-1	NA	CASGLRTKNTEAFF	TGTGCTAGTGGTTTGCGGACGAAGAACACTGAAGCTTTCTTT
TRBV27	NA	TRBJ2-2	TRBD1	CASSFWDSHGGELFF	TGTGCCAGCAGTTTTTGGGACAGTCATGGCGGGGAGCTGTTTTTT
TRBV7-9	NA	TRBJ2-7	NA	CASRQTGGHGNEQYF	TGTGCCAGCAGACAAACGGGGGGACATGGGAATGAGCAGTACTTC
TRBV12-3/TRBV12-4	NA	TRBJ2-1	TRBD2	CASSPLGTSGGDNEQFF	TGTGCCAGCAGTCCTCTCGGGACTAGCGGGGGGGACAATGAGCAGTTCTTC
TRBV7-9	few	TRBJ1-1	TRBD1	CASSTENRGRRTEAFF	TGTGCCAGCAGTACCGAAAACAGGGGGCGAAGAACTGAAGCTTTCTTT
TRBV4-1	few	TRBJ2-3	NA	CASSQDGAGQHTDTQYF	TGCGCCAGCAGCCAAGATGGGGCAGGACAACACACAGATACGCAGTATTTT
TRBV20-1	few	TRBJ2-3	NA	CSARVGGVTDTQYF	TGCAGTGCTAGAGTAGGGGGGGTCACAGATACGCAGTATTTT
TRBV30	few	TRBJ2-3	NA	CAWSAGSTDTQYF	TGTGCCTGGAGCGCGGGAAGCACAGATACGCAGTATTTT
TRBV2	NA	TRBJ2-5	NA	CASSEWHDQETQYF	TGTGCCAGCAGTGAATGGCATGACCAAGAGACCCAGTACTTC
TRBV2	NA	TRBJ1-1	NA	CARLPGNTEAFF	TGTGCCAGACTTCCAGGGAACACTGAAGCTTTCTTT
TRBV20-1	NA	TRBJ2-3	TRBD2	CSAKERGPTDTQYF	TGCAGTGCTAAAGAGCGGGGGCCCACAGATACGCAGTATTTT
TRBV6-2/TRBV6-3	few	TRBJ1-1	NA	CASSYSRQYTEAFF	TGTGCCAGCAGTTACTCGAGGCAGTACACTGAAGCTTTCTTT
TRBV6-2/TRBV6-3	few	TRBJ1-2	NA	CATRRTANYGYTF	TGTGCCACCCGACGGACTGCTAACTATGGCTACACCTTC
TRBV7-9	NA	TRBJ2-3	NA	CASSLGSSYTSTDTQYF	TGTGCCAGCAGCTTAGGGTCTAGTTATACTAGCACAGATACGCAGTATTTT
TRBV20-1	NA	TRBJ1-1	NA	CSAPRQNTEAFF	TGCAGTGCCCCTCGCCAGAACACTGAAGCTTTCTTT
TRBV12-3/TRBV12-4	few	TRBJ1-2	NA	CASSLDRPPTRYGYTF	TGTGCCAGCAGTTTAGACCGGCCCCCCACCCGCTATGGCTACACCTTC
TRBV11-1	many	TRBJ2-7	TRBD1	CASSFDRAYEQYF	TGTGCCAGCAGCTTCGACAGGGCCTACGAGCAGTACTTC
TRBV28	few	TRBJ1-1	NA	CASSPSGGMPEAFF	TGTGCCAGCAGTCCCTCGGGGGGGATGCCTGAAGCTTTCTTT
TRBV9	NA	TRBJ1-2	NA	CASSGQPEGSDGYTF	TGTGCCAGCAGCGGACAACCCGAGGGGTCCGATGGCTACACCTTC
TRBV12-3/TRBV12-4	NA	TRBJ2-1	NA	CASSLGRGASNEQFF	TGTGCCAGCAGTTTAGGCCGGGGGGCCAGCAATGAGCAGTTCTTC